These 30 T cell receptor beta chains were all obtained from the same sample, sequenced in a study of cytomegalovirus exposure and HLA in healthy donors. PCR involved 60 Vbeta and 13 Jbeta primers. Sequencing used immunoSEQ multiplex PCR; TCRdb keeps in-frame clones, though not all of them. The sample lists approximately 200,000 clones, less than 85% occurring once. The specimen was PBMCs. The receptors were sampled from a girl aged 2 to 9 in good health and CMV-seronegative.

The gene calls are TRBV6-5 and TRBJ1-2, with TRBD1 matching 8 bases. The CDR3 loop spans 14 amino acids. V lost 3 bases to trimming and J lost 5 bases; unmatched junction nucleotides: 5. Germline lookup yields CDR1 MNHEY and CDR2 SVGAGI. The CDR3 nucleotides read TGTGCCAGCAGTTATAACGGACAGGGATATGGCTACACCTTC. Translating gives CASSYNGQGYGYTF.

The CDR3 DNA is TGTGCCAGCAGAACAGGGGGCTCTGGAAACACCATATATTTT. Its protein is CASRTGGSGNTIYF. The gene calls are TRBV28 and TRBJ1-3; 8 bases are shared with TRBD1. From germline, CDR1 is MDHEN and CDR2 SYDVKM. This CDR3 has 14 residues. Losses at the gene ends were 6 bases for V and 0 bases for J; bases not matched to a gene: 1. The variable domain in full, with the rest retrieved from reference TRBV28 and TRBJ1-3, is DVKVTQSSRYLVKRTGEKVFLECVQDMDHENMFWYRQDPGLGLRLIYFSYDVKMKEKGDIPEGYSVSREKKERFSLILESASTNQTSMYLCASRTGGSGNTIYFGEGSWLTVV.

V and J are TRBV7-9 and TRBJ2-5; D is possibly TRBD1 (6 bases). The DNA end is a closer match to TRBJ2-7, so the J assignment may be wrong. Germline CDR1 and CDR2: SEHNR and FQNEAQ (reference sequence). This CDR3 spans 13 amino acids. The CDR3 loop is CASSVDRFYEQYF. The CDR3 DNA reads as TGTGCCAGCAGCGTCGACAGGTTCTACGAGCAGTACTTC.

J is TRBJ1-2 and V is TRBV30; TRBD1 matches 9 bases. V trimming: 4 bases; J trimming: 0 bases; junction bases outside the gene matches: 6. There are 15 residues in the CDR3. Germline CDR1 and CDR2: GTSNPN and SVGIG (reference sequence). The CDR3 bases are TGTGCCTGGAAGGGGACAGGGACGACTAACTATGGCTACACCTTC. As protein: CAWKGTGTTNYGYTF.

In this sample, this clone turned up a few times. This chain connects TRBV6-1 to TRBJ2-7, with 12 bases fitting TRBD2. J lost 3 bases, V lost 3 bases, and 6 bases had no gene match. The CDR3 is made up of 16 amino acids. Germline lookup yields CDR1 MNHNS and CDR2 SASEGT. The CDR3 DNA follows: TGTGCCAGCAGTGACGATAGGACTAGCGGGAACTACGAGCAGTACTTC. Its translation: CASSDDRTSGNYEQYF.

The chain couples TRBV5-6 to TRBJ2-7; no definite D call. The V end was cut by 1 base, the J end by 6 bases, with 5 bases between. Germline loops: CDR1 SGHDT, CDR2 YYEEEE. The CDR3 spans 11 residues. This chain's CDR3 is CASSLLSEQYF. DNA for the CDR3: TGTGCCAGCAGCTTGCTGTCCGAGCAGTACTTC.

This chain links TRBV6-1 with TRBJ2-6; 8 bases agree with TRBD2. V shed 8 bases and J 0 bases; nucleotides not matched to a gene: 0. This CDR3 comprises 14 residues. Germline V gene lookup returns CDR1 MNHNS and CDR2 SASEGT. CDR3 nucleotide sequence: TGTGCCAGCGGGACTAGCTCTGGGGCCAACGTCCTGACTTTC. It translates to CASGTSSGANVLTF.

The chain links TRBV13 to TRBJ1-1; 7 positions match TRBD1. Germline V gene data show CDR1 as PRHDT and CDR2 as FYEKMQ (reference sequence). V dropped 5 bases and J dropped 3; count of bases not matched to a gene: 9. The CDR3 extends over 15 amino acids. CDR3 nucleotides: TGTGCCAGCAGCGCAAACAGGGGTAAGGACACTGAAGCTTTCTTT. Translated: CASSANRGKDTEAFF.

The rearrangement uses TRBV4-1 and TRBJ2-5, with 7 bases fitting TRBD2. The DNA matches TRBJ2-7 better at its end, which makes the J call doubtful. There are 16 residues in the CDR3. Looked up from germline, CDR1 is MGHRA and CDR2 is YSYEKL. Here the CDR3 DNA reads TGCGCCAGCAGCCAAGATACAAGCGGGACCTCCTACGAGCAGTACTTC. Its protein product is CASSQDTSGTSYEQYF.

This clone came up once. The rearrangement joins TRBV5-1 to TRBJ1-5; tentative D call: TRBD1 (6 bases). Between the trimmed V and J ends, which lost 0 bases and 2 bases, there was a span of 9 bases. CDR3 length: 15 residues. Germline CDR1 SGHRS, CDR2 YFSETQ. The CDR3 sequence: CASSLVAGGNQPQHF. DNA of the CDR3: TGCGCCAGCAGCTTGGTGGCAGGGGGCAATCAGCCCCAGCATTTT.

Only one count was recorded for this clone. The chain employs TRBV13 and TRBJ2-3, with TRBD1 as a possible D gene (5 bases). The ends were cut back, 4 bases at V and 3 bases at J, with 8 bases in the middle. Germline V gene lookup returns CDR1 PRHDT and CDR2 FYEKMQ (reference sequence). The CDR3 has 13 residues. CDR3 loop: CASSSRQTDTQYF. CDR3 in DNA: TGTGCCAGCAGCTCTCGACAGACAGATACGCAGTATTTT. Full variable domain (missing parts from reference TRBV13 and TRBJ2-3): AAGVIQSPRHLIKEKRETATLKCYPIPRHDTVYWYQQGPGQDPQFLISFYEKMQSDKGSIPDRFSAQQFSDYHSELNMSSLELGDSALYFCASSSRQTDTQYFGPGTRLTVL.

The genes are TRBV7-9 and TRBJ2-5; 9 bases are shared with TRBD1. CDR1 SEHNR and CDR2 FQNEAQ come from the germline V gene (reference sequence). V was clipped by 2 bases and J by 4 bases; unmatched bases: 5. The CDR3 length is 15 residues. The CDR3 protein is CASSLTATGGETQYF. CDR3 sequence (DNA): TGTGCCAGCAGCTTAACCGCGACAGGGGGAGAGACCCAGTACTTC.

The chain joins TRBV5-1 to TRBJ1-2; D gene uncertain. The germline gives CDR1 SGHRS, CDR2 YFSETQ. Trimming left V 0 bases short and J 6 bases short, with 12 bases between. CDR3 size: 14 residues. The CDR3 nucleotides are TGCGCCAGCAGCTTGGGGCCCCAGTCTCATGGCTACACCTTC. Translating it yields CASSLGPQSHGYTF.

The chain links TRBV2 to TRBJ1-2; 8 bases are a match to TRBD1. Per germline, CDR1 SNHLY and CDR2 FYNNEI. Trimming removed 4 bases from V and 2 bases from J; junction bases left unmatched: 3. This CDR3 has 14 residues. The CDR3 region is CASSAQGANYGYTF. DNA of the CDR3: TGTGCCAGCAGTGCGCAGGGGGCGAACTATGGCTACACCTTC.

The V and J genes are TRBV9 and TRBJ1-2; 8 bases are shared with TRBD1. V lost 7 bases to trimming and J lost 8 bases; unmatched junction nucleotides: 16. Germline assignment: CDR1 SGDLS and CDR2 YYNGEE. CDR3 size: 15 residues. CDR3 sequence (DNA): TGTGCCAGCGACGTCGCCGCGACAGGGGCGGGAGGCTACACCTTC. Residues: CASDVAATGAGGYTF.

The chain has TRBV5-1 and TRBJ1-1; no clear D gene. With 3 bases removed from V and 6 bases from J, the gap between germline ends came to 12 bases. CDR1 SGHRS and CDR2 YFSETQ come from the germline V gene. This CDR3 contains 13 residues. CDR3 coding DNA: TGCGCCAGCAGCTCGGAAGCTAGCCCTGAAGCTTTCTTT. Amino acid sequence: CASSSEASPEAFF. Filled out from reference TRBV5-1 and TRBJ1-1, the complete variable domain reads KAGVTQTPRYLIKTRGQQVTLSCSPISGHRSVSWYQQTPGQGLQFLFEYFSETQRNKGNFPGRFSGRQFSNSRSEMNVSTLELGDSALYLCASSSEASPEAFFGQGTRLTVV.

The J gene is TRBJ1-1, the V gene TRBV19; 9 nucleotides align to TRBD1. J was trimmed by 3 bases and V by 6 bases; bases with no gene match: 5. Germline V gene data show CDR1 as LNHDA and CDR2 as SQIVND (reference sequence). The CDR3 has 14 residues. The CDR3 DNA follows: TGTGCCAGTAGGAAGGACAGGGGATACACTGAAGCTTTCTTT. Amino acids: CASRKDRGYTEAFF.

V usage is TRBV29-1 and J usage is TRBJ1-2, with 10 bases that match TRBD1. Trimming at V came to 5 bases and at J to 0 bases, leaving 9 bases not matched to a gene. This CDR3 is built from 16 residues. Germline loops: CDR1 SQVTM, CDR2 ANQGSEA. Here the CDR3 DNA reads TGCAGCGTTCCGGCGGGACAGGGGTTCTCTAACTATGGCTACACCTTC. Protein: CSVPAGQGFSNYGYTF.

V is TRBV13 and J is TRBJ2-1; 15 bases are shared with TRBD2. J gave up 0 bases and V 6 bases, and 9 bases lay outside the gene matches. Germline CDR1 is PRHDT and CDR2 is FYEKMQ (reference sequence). The CDR3 spans 19 residues. The CDR3: CASRQTGLAGGSSYNEQFF. In DNA, the CDR3 is TGTGCCAGCAGGCAAACGGGACTAGCGGGAGGAAGCTCCTACAATGAGCAGTTCTTC.

The rearrangement links TRBV13 to TRBJ1-1; D remains ambiguous. Deletions cut 3 bases from V and 1 base from J, with 9 bases between. The germline V gene has CDR1 PRHDT and CDR2 FYEKMQ (reference sequence). CDR3 size: 14 residues. CDR3 nucleotide sequence: TGTGCCAGCAGCTTCGACGGGAGGAACACTGAAGCTTTCTTT. This sequence encodes CASSFDGRNTEAFF.

The chain joins TRBV5-1 to TRBJ2-1; 10 bases line up with TRBD2. Trimming at V came to 3 bases and at J to 0 bases, leaving 6 bases not matched to a gene. Per germline, CDR1 SGHRS and CDR2 YFSETQ. The length of the CDR3 is 17 residues. Here the CDR3 reads CASSSGIAGGSYNEQFF. The CDR3 region has the DNA TGCGCCAGCAGCTCAGGGATAGCGGGGGGCTCCTACAATGAGCAGTTCTTC.

This clone was recorded only once. This sequence joins TRBV29-1 and TRBJ2-5; D is unresolved. This CDR3 contains 11 residues. Germline V gives CDR1 SQVTM, CDR2 ANQGSEA. The V and J ends lost 2 bases and 4 bases respectively, with 5 bases between them. The CDR3 sequence: CSVEYVETQYF. The CDR3 DNA sequence: TGCAGCGTTGAATATGTAGAGACCCAGTACTTC.

The CDR3 spells CASRRDRVVEGYTF. CDR3 DNA: TGTGCCAGCAGGAGGGACAGGGTAGTAGAAGGCTACACCTTC. This sequence joins TRBV6-1 and TRBJ1-2; 9 bases are shared with TRBD1. The CDR3 has 14 residues. The ends lost 6 bases at V and 8 bases at J; junction bases unmatched: 10. Germline CDR1 is MNHNS and CDR2 is SASEGT.

The rearrangement joins TRBV13 to TRBJ2-5; 10 bases align to TRBD2. The CDR3 is made up of 15 amino acids. With V trimmed by 4 bases and J by 4 bases, 6 bases remained unmatched. Germline lookup yields CDR1 PRHDT and CDR2 FYEKMQ (reference sequence). CDR3 residues: CASSSPTSGLETQYF. DNA of the CDR3: TGTGCCAGCAGCTCTCCGACTAGCGGGCTAGAGACCCAGTACTTC.

This clone has only a few counts. The chain carries TRBV27 and TRBJ2-1; D remains ambiguous. Trimming pared 7 bases from V and 6 bases from J, leaving 19 bases between. Germline CDR1 reads MNHEY; CDR2 reads SMNVEV (reference sequence). The CDR3 is 15 residues long. The CDR3 DNA sequence: TGTGCCAGCAAACCCGAAATTCGAGGCGGCAATGAGCAGTTCTTC. Translated: CASKPEIRGGNEQFF.

The CDR3 protein is CASREQGASNSPLHF. The CDR3 bases are TGTGCCAGCAGGGAACAGGGGGCGTCTAATTCACCCCTCCACTTT. The chain has TRBV6-4 and TRBJ1-6; 9 bases align to TRBD1. The germline CDR1 and CDR2 sequences are MRHNA and SNTAGT. Losses at the gene ends were 6 bases for V and 6 bases for J; bases not matched to a gene: 6. The CDR3 has 15 amino acids.

The chain is built from TRBV6-1 and TRBJ2-7; possibly TRBD2 for D (6 bases). The CDR3 is 12 amino acids. Trimming took 9 bases from V and 3 from J, leaving 12 bases between them. CDR1 is MNHNS, CDR2 SASEGT, per germline. DNA of the CDR3: TGTGCCAGTGGCGGGGCTCTCTACGAGCAGTACTTC. It encodes CASGGALYEQYF.

In nucleotides, the CDR3 is TGTGCCAGCAGCTCCCAACCTAGTCTTGAGCAGTTCTTC. Translation: CASSSQPSLEQFF. The chain combines TRBV9 with TRBJ2-1; D not certain. V was trimmed by 4 bases and J by 9 bases, leaving 14 bases between them. Germline V gene lookup returns CDR1 SGDLS and CDR2 YYNGEE. This CDR3 spans 13 amino acids. Combining the CDR3 with reference TRBV9 and TRBJ2-1 gives the whole variable domain DSGVTQTPKHLITATGQRVTLRCSPRSGDLSVYWYQQSLDQGLQFLIQYYNGEERAKGNILERFSAQQFPDLHSELNLSSLELGDSALYFCASSSQPSLEQFFGPGTRLTVL.

The genes are TRBV4-1 and TRBJ1-1; D remains ambiguous. The CDR3 extends over 16 amino acids. The V end was cut by 3 bases, the J end by 0 bases, with 14 bases between. Per germline, CDR1 MGHRA and CDR2 YSYEKL. The CDR3 region has the DNA TGCGCCAGCAGCCATTTTGGCGGAACTATGAACACTGAAGCTTTCTTT. Its translation is CASSHFGGTMNTEAFF.

The chain uses TRBV5-1 and TRBJ2-1, with TRBD2 identical over 15 bases. The J segment lost 6 bases and the V segment lost 4 bases, leaving 2 bases of the junction unmatched. CDR3 length equals 15 residues. The germline gives CDR1 SGHRS, CDR2 YFSETQ. CDR3 sequence (DNA): TGCGCCAGCAGCCCGGGACTAGCGGGAGGCAATGAGCAGTTCTTC. It yields the protein CASSPGLAGGNEQFF. The full variable domain, completed using reference TRBV5-1 and TRBJ2-1, is KAGVTQTPRYLIKTRGQQVTLSCSPISGHRSVSWYQQTPGQGLQFLFEYFSETQRNKGNFPGRFSGRQFSNSRSEMNVSTLELGDSALYLCASSPGLAGGNEQFFGPGTRLTVL.